This entry describes one T cell receptor beta chain. These data belong to a study of blood T cell repertoires in COVID-19. Study information: Some COVID-19 samples were acute and others convalescent; all came from the United States, Italy and Spain.

The CDR3 contains 16 residues. From germline, CDR1 is MDHEN and CDR2 SYDVKM. V was pared by 5 bases and J by 8 bases, with 19 bases between. In the source study's methods: Amplification of reference gene primers was used by the study to estimate nucleated cell counts. Assay used: immunoSEQ multiplex PCR; TCRdb lists only in-frame clones, some missing. Clonal size and the V and J genes are those of that table, whereas D and trimming came from the DNA. Of 150,000 or so clones detected, 70% to 85% appear once; the ten largest clones hold 13% to 15%. Study members were between roughly 18 and 100 years old and lived in 20 to 30 US regions.

The origin of this receptor is a man between 50 and 59 years old who had recovered from COVID-19. This chain joins TRBV28 and TRBJ1-6; no definite D call. The source material was PBMCs or T cells enriched from blood (not recorded which). The CDR3 sequence: CASSPSVGSAYSPLHF. The CDR3 nucleotides are TGTGCCAGCAGTCCCTCTGTGGGGAGCGCGTATTCACCCCTCCACTTT.